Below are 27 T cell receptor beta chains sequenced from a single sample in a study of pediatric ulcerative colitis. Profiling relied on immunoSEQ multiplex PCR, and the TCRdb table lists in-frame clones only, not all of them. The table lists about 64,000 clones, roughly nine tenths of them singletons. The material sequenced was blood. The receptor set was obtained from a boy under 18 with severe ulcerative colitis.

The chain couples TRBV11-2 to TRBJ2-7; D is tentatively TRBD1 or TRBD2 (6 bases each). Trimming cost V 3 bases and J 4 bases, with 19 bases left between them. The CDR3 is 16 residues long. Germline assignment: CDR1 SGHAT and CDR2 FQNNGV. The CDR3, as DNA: TGTGCCAGCAGCTTTGGCAGGGGCCGCGGGAATTACGAGCAGTACTTC. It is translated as CASSFGRGRGNYEQYF.

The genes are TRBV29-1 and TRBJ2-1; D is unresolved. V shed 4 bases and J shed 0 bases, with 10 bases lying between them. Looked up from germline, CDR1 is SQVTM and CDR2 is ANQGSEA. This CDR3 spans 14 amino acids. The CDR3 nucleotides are TGCAGCGTTGCTGACTTCCTCTCCTACAATGAGCAGTTCTTC. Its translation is CSVADFLSYNEQFF.

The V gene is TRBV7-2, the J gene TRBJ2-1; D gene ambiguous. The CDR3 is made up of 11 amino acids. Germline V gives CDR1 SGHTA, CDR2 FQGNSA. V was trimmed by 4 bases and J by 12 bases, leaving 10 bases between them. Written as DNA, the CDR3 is TGTGCCAGCAGCTCTACCCCCTGGCAGTTCTTC. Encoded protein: CASSSTPWQFF. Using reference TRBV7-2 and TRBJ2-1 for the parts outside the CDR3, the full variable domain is GAGVSQSPSNKVTEKGKDVELRCDPISGHTALYWYRQSLGQGLEFLIYFQGNSAPDKSGLPSDRFSAERTGGSVSTLTIQRTQQEDSAVYLCASSSTPWQFFGPGTRLTVL.

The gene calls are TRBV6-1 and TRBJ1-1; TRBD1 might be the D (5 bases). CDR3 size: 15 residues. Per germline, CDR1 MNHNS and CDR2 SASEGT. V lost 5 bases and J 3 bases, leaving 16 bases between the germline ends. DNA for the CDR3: TGTGCCAGCAGTAGAATAGGGTTAGGGGACACTGAAGCTTTCTTT. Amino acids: CASSRIGLGDTEAFF.

CDR3 sequence: CASSLPAGGPSSSYEQYF. In DNA form, the CDR3 reads TGTGCCAGCAGCCTCCCAGCGGGAGGGCCTTCGTCTTCCTACGAGCAGTACTTC. V is TRBV14 and J is TRBJ2-7, with 10 positions matching TRBD2. The length of the CDR3 is 18 residues. Per germline, CDR1 SGHDN and CDR2 FVKESK. Unmatched junction bases numbered 13, after V lost 4 bases and J lost 1 base. Supplemented by reference TRBV14 and TRBJ2-7, the full variable domain reads EAGVTQFPSHSVIEKGQTVTLRCDPISGHDNLYWYRRVMGKEIKFLLHFVKESKQDESGMPNNRFLAERTGGTYSTLKVQPAELEDSGVYFCASSLPAGGPSSSYEQYFGPGTRLTVT.

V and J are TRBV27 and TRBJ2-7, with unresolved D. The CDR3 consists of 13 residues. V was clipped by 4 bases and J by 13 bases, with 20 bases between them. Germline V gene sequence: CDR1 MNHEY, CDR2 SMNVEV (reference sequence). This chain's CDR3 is CASSWRTGSSFYF. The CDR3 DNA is TGTGCCAGCAGTTGGCGCACTGGGTCAAGCTTCTACTTC.

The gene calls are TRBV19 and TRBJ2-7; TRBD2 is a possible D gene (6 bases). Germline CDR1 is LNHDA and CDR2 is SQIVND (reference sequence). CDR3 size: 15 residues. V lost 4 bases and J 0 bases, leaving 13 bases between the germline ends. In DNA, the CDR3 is TGTGCCAGTAGTAAGCTTAACGGGGGCTCCTACGAGCAGTACTTC. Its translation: CASSKLNGGSYEQYF.

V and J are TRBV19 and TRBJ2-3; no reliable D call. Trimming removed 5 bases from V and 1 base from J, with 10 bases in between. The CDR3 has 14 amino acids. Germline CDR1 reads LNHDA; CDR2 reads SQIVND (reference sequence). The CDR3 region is CASSRAHRTDTQYF. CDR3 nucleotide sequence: TGTGCCAGTAGTCGAGCACACCGCACAGATACGCAGTATTTT.

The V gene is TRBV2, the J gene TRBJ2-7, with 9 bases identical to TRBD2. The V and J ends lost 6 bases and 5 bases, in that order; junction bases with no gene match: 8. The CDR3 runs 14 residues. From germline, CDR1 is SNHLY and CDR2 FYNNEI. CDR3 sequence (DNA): TGTGCCAGCAGCATGACTAGCGGCGAGGACGAGCAGTACTTC. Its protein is CASSMTSGEDEQYF.

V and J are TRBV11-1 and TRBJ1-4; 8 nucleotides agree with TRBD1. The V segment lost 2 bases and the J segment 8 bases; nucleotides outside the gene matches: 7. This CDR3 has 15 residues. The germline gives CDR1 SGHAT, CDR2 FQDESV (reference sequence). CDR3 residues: CASSLSSGGGEKLFF. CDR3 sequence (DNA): TGTGCCAGCAGCTTATCATCAGGGGGCGGCGAAAAACTGTTTTTT.

CDR3 sequence (DNA): TGTGCCAGCAGCTTTGGCAGCCACTATGGCTACACCTTC. Translating gives CASSFGSHYGYTF. J is TRBJ1-2 and V is TRBV5-8; D is ambiguous. Germline-derived CDR1 and CDR2 are SGHTS and YDEGEE. V lost 2 bases, J lost 3 bases, and 8 bases lay in between. The CDR3 is 13 residues long.

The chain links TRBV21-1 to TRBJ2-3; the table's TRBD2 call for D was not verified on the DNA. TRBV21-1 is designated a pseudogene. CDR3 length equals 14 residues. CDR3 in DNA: TGTGCCAGCAGCAAAATGTTCCTCACAGATACGCAGTATTTT. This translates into CASSKMFLTDTQYF.

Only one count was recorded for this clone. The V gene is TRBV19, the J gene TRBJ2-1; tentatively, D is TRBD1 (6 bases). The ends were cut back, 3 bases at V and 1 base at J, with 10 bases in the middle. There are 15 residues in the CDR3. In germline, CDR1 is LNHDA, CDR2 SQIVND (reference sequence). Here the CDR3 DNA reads TGTGCCAGTAGTATTGGACAGCTATCCTACAATGAGCAGTTCTTC. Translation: CASSIGQLSYNEQFF.

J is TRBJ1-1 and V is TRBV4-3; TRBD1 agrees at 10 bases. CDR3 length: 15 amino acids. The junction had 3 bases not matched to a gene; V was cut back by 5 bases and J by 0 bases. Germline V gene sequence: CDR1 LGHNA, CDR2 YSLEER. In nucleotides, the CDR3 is TGCGCCAGCAGCAGGACAGGGGGAGTGAACACTGAAGCTTTCTTT. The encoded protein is CASSRTGGVNTEAFF.

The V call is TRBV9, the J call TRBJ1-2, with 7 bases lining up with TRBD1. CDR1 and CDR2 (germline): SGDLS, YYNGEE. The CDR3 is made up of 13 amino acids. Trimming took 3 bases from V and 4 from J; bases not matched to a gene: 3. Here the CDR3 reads CASSGGTAYGYTF. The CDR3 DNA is TGTGCCAGCAGCGGGGGGACAGCCTATGGCTACACCTTC.

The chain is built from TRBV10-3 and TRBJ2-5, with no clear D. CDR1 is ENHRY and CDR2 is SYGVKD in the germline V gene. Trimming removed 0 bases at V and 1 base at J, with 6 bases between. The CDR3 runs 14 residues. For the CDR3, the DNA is TGTGCCATCAGTGAGTCTGGTAGCCAAGAGACCCAGTACTTC. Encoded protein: CAISESGSQETQYF.

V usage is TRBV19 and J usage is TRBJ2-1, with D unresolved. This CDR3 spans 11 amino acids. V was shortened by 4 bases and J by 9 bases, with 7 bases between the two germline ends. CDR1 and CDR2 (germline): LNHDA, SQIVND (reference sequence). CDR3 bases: TGTGCCAGTAGTACAGGTATTGAGCAGTTCTTC. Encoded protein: CASSTGIEQFF.

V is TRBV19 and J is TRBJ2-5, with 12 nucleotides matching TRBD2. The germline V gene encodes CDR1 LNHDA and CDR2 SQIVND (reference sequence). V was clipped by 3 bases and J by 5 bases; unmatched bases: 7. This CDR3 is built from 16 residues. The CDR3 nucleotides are TGTGCCAGTAGTATTCCGGGACTAGCGGGCGGGGAGACCCAGTACTTC. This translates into CASSIPGLAGGETQYF. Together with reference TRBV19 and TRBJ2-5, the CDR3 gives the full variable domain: DGGITQSPKYLFRKEGQNVTLSCEQNLNHDAMYWYRQDPGQGLRLIYYSQIVNDFQKGDIAEGYSVSREKKESFPLTVTSAQKNPTAFYLCASSIPGLAGGETQYFGPGTRLLVL.

CDR3 bases: TGTGCCTGGAGAAGGACAGACTATGGCTACACCTTC. Its translation: CAWRRTDYGYTF. This chain links TRBV30 with TRBJ1-2; perhaps TRBD1 as D (6 bases). V was cut by 3 bases and J by 3 bases, with 8 bases left in between. This CDR3 region has 12 residues. Germline-derived CDR1 and CDR2 are GTSNPN and SVGIG (reference sequence).

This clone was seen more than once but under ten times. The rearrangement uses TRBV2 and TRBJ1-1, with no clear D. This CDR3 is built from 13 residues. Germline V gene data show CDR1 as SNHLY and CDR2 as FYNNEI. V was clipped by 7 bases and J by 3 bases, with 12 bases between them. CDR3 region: CASTEAEDTEAFF. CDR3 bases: TGTGCCAGCACCGAAGCGGAGGACACTGAAGCTTTCTTT.

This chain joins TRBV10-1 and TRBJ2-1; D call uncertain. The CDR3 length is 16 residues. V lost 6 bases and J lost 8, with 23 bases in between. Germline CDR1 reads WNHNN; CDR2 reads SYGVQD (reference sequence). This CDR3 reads CASSHGPSKGWDEQFF. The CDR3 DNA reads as TGCGCCAGCAGCCACGGTCCCTCCAAAGGGTGGGATGAGCAGTTCTTC.

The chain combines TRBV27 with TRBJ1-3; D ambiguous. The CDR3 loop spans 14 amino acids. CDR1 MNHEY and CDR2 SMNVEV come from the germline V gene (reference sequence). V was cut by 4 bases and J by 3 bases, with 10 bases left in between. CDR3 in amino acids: CASSSLRDGNTIYF. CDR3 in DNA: TGTGCCAGCAGTTCCCTAAGGGATGGAAACACCATATATTTT.

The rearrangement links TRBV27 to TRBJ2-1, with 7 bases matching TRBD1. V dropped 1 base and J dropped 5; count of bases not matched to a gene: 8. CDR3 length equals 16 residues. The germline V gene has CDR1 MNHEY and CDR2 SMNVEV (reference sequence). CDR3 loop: CASSLWPPGTDNEQFF. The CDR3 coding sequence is TGTGCCAGCAGTTTATGGCCCCCCGGGACAGACAATGAGCAGTTCTTC.

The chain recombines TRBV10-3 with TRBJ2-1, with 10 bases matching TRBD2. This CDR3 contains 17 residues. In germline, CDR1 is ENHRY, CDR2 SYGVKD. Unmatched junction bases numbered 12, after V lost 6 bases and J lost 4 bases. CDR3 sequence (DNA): TGTGCCATCAGGGGCCAGCGGGAGGGCCCATCGTACAATGAGCAGTTCTTC. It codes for CAIRGQREGPSYNEQFF.

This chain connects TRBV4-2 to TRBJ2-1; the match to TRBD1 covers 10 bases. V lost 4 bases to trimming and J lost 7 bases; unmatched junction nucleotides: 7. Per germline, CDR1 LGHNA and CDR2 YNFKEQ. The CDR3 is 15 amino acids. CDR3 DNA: TGTGCCAGCAGCCCGATGGGACAGGGGTTGAATGAGCAGTTCTTC. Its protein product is CASSPMGQGLNEQFF.

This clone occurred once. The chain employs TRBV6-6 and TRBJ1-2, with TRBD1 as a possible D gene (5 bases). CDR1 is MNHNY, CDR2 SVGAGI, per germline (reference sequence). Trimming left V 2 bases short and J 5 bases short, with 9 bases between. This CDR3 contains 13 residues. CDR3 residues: CASSYGGEYGYTF. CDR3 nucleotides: TGTGCCAGCAGTTACGGGGGGGAGTATGGCTACACCTTC.

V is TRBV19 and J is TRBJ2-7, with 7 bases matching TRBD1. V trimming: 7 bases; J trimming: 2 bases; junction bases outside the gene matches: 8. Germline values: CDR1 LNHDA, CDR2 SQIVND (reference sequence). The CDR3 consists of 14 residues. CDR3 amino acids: CASKISDRAYEQYF. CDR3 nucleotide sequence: TGTGCCAGTAAGATCTCCGACAGGGCCTACGAGCAGTACTTC.